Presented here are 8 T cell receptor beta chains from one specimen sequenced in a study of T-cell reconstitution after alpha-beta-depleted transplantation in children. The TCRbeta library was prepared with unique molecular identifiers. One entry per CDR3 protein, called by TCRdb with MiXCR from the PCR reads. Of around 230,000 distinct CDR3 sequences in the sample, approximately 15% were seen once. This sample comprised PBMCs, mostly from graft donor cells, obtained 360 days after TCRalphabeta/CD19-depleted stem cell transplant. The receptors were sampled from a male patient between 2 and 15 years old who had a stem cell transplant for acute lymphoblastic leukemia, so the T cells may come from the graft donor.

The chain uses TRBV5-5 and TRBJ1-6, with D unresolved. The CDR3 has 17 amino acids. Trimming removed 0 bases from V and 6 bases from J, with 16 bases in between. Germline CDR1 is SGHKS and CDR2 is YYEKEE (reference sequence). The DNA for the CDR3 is TGTGCCAGCAGCTTGGAACCCATCAACAGTCGTAATTCACCCCTCCACTTT. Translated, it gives CASSLEPINSRNSPLHF. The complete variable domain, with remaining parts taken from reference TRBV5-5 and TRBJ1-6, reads DAGVTQSPTHLIKTRGQQVTLRCSPISGHKSVSWYQQVLGQGPQFIFQYYEKEERGRGNFPDRFSARQFPNYSSELNVNALLLGDSALYLCASSLEPINSRNSPLHFGNGTRLTVT.

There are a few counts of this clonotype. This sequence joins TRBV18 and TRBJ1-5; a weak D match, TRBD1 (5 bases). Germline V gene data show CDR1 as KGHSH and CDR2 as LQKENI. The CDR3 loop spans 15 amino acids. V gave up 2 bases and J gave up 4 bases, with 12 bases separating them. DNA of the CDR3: TGTGCCAGCTCACCAGGGCGACAGTTAAATCAGCCCCAGCATTTT. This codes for CASSPGRQLNQPQHF.

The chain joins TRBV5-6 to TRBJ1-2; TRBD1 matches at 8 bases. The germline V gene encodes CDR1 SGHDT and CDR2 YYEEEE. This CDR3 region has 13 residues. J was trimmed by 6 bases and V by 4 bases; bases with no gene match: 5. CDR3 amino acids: CASSRSGGNGYTF. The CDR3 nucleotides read TGTGCCAGCAGCCGCTCAGGGGGCAATGGCTACACCTTC.

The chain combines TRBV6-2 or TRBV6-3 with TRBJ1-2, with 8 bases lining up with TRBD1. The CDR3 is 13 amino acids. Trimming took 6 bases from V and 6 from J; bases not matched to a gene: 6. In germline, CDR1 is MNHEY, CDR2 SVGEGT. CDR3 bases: TGTGCCAGCAGCAACCCGGGACAGGATGGCTACACCTTC. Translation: CASSNPGQDGYTF.

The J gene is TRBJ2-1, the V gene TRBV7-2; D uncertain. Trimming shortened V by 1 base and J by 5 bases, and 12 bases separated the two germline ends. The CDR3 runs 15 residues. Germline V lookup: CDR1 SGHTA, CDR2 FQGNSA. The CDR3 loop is CASSLVSQVNNEQFF. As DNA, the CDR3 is TGTGCCAGCAGCTTAGTCTCCCAGGTGAACAATGAGCAGTTCTTC.

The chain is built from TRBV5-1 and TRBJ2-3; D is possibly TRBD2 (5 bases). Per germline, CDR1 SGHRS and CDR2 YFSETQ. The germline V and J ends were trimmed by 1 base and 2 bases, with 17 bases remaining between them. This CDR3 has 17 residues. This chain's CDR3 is CASSLRSRDKLTDTQYF. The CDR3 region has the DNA TGCGCCAGCAGCTTGCGGAGCCGGGATAAACTCACAGATACGCAGTATTTT.

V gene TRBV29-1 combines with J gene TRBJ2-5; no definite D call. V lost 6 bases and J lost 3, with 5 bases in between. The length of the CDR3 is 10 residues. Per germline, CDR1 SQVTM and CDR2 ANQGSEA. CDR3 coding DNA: TGCAGCGTCAAGGAAGAGACCCAGTACTTC. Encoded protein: CSVKEETQYF.

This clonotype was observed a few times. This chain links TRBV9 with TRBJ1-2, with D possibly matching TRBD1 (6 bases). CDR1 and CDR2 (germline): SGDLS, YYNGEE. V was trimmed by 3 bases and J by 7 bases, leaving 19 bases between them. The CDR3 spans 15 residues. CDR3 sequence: CASSEAQGDYGGYTF. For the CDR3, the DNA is TGTGCCAGCAGCGAAGCACAGGGAGATTATGGTGGCTACACCTTC.